This record concerns one T cell receptor beta chain sequence. The antigen is not known. This sample is part of a study of cytomegalovirus exposure and HLA in healthy donors. Turning to the study itself: Out of fewer than 400 genotyped donors, about 80% belonged to the Caucasian-associated ancestry cluster. General observations from the study: Altogether, some 170 TCR beta chains were recorded as cytomegalovirus-associated.

The germline CDR1 and CDR2 sequences are LNHDA and SQIVND (reference sequence). This CDR3 is 17 amino acids long. Trimming pared 5 bases from V and 0 bases from J, leaving 20 bases between. The PCR contained 60 Vbeta and 13 Jbeta primers. The table came from immunoSEQ multiplex PCR; TCRdb's copy has only in-frame clones and leaves some out. In the table there are about 150,000 clones, around a tenth of which are singletons. The gene calls are TRBV19 and TRBJ2-7; D possibly corresponds to TRBD2 (6 bases). The TCR was taken from a man in his forties or fifties in good health and CMV-seronegative. The material sequenced was PBMCs. The DNA of the CDR3 is TGTGCCAGTAGTCCCAAGATCGTCGGTAGCGGCTCCTACGAGCAGTACTTC. Translated: CASSPKIVGSGSYEQYF.